Listed below are T cell receptor beta chains from one sample, sequenced in a study of T-cell reconstitution after alpha-beta-depleted transplantation in children. TCRdb used MiXCR to reprocess the PCR reads, holding one entry per CDR3 protein. The profile shows 500,000 or so distinct CDR3 sequences, roughly 33% of them singletons. The sample in question was PBMCs from the stem cell graft donor, obtained from the stem cell graft. These receptors originate from a human donor who donated a stem cell graft to a child with aplastic anemia. Each CDR3 is given with its conserved first and last residue. Fields, in order: V gene, J gene, D gene, CDR3 protein. A D gene is named only where the DNA matches it firmly.

V: TRBV20-1; J: TRBJ2-1; D: -; CDR3: CSATGPYISHEQFF
V: TRBV27; J: TRBJ2-1; D: TRBD2; CDR3: CASSFRSGLAGVSHNEQFF
V: TRBV5-1; J: TRBJ2-1; D: TRBD2; CDR3: CASSPRTSGRAFNEQFF
V: TRBV29-1; J: TRBJ2-1; D: -; CDR3: CSVEGGWQNYNEQFF
V: TRBV6-5; J: TRBJ2-5; D: -; CDR3: CASSYGADFPQETQYF
V: TRBV19; J: TRBJ2-1; D: TRBD2; CDR3: CASSITSGTYNEQFF
V: TRBV3-1; J: TRBJ2-7; D: -; CDR3: CASSHPFDYEQYF
V: TRBV12-3/TRBV12-4; J: TRBJ2-2; D: -; CDR3: CASRNSGNTGELFF
V: TRBV30; J: TRBJ1-1; D: -; CDR3: CASKGRTEAFF
V: TRBV4-1; J: TRBJ2-7; D: -; CDR3: CASSQDHGTNEQYF
V: TRBV7-2; J: TRBJ2-7; D: -; CDR3: CASSFFLEVSSYEQYF
V: TRBV9; J: TRBJ2-1; D: -; CDR3: CASSVGQGSYNEQFF
V: TRBV5-1; J: TRBJ1-5; D: -; CDR3: CASSLGDTRNQPQHF
V: TRBV6-2/TRBV6-3; J: TRBJ1-1; D: TRBD1; CDR3: CASSWSGTGINTEAFF
V: TRBV27; J: TRBJ1-6; D: TRBD1; CDR3: CASSLSGQINSPLHF
V: TRBV7-2; J: TRBJ2-1; D: -; CDR3: CASSLRDGGVINEQFF
V: TRBV12-3/TRBV12-4; J: TRBJ2-4; D: -; CDR3: CASSRIGRDTGF
V: TRBV9; J: TRBJ1-1; D: -; CDR3: CASSVTTGKNTEAFF
V: TRBV6-1; J: TRBJ1-2; D: -; CDR3: CASSERETIGYTF
V: TRBV29-1; J: TRBJ1-1; D: -; CDR3: CSASGHLNTEAFF
V: TRBV9; J: TRBJ1-1; D: -; CDR3: CASSPGAQGQAFF
V: TRBV4-3; J: TRBJ2-2; D: TRBD2; CDR3: CASSQVAGVGTGELFF
V: TRBV24-1; J: TRBJ2-3; D: -; CDR3: CATSVGSNTDTQYF
V: TRBV23-1; J: TRBJ2-1; D: TRBD2; CDR3: CASSPPGPTSGFTYNEQFF
V: TRBV7-3; J: TRBJ2-1; D: -; CDR3: CASSLPYWGPYNEQFF
V: TRBV29-1; J: TRBJ2-5; D: -; CDR3: CSAGPDQETQYF
V: TRBV6-2/TRBV6-3; J: TRBJ2-3; D: TRBD1; CDR3: CASSYHTGVTDTQYF
V: TRBV10-3; J: TRBJ2-2; D: TRBD2; CDR3: CAIITGGTGELFF
V: TRBV29-1; J: TRBJ2-7; D: -; CDR3: CSVEPAGRGYEQYF
V: TRBV5-1; J: TRBJ1-4; D: -; CDR3: CPSSLSSGPNEKLFF
V: TRBV7-9; J: TRBJ2-5; D: -; CDR3: CASSTHGETQYF